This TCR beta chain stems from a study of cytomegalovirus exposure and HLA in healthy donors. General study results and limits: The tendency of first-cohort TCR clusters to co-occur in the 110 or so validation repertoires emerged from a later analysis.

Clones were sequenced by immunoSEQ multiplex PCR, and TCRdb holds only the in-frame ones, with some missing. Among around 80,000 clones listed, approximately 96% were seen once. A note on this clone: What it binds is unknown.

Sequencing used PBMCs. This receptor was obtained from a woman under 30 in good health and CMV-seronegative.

The CDR3 sequence is CASRAHFAPYGYTF. The CDR3 DNA reads TGTGCCAGCAGAGCCCACTTTGCCCCCTATGGCTACACCTTC. The V and J genes are TRBV6-6 and TRBJ1-2, with D hard to call. V was trimmed by 6 bases and J by 4 bases, leaving 15 bases between them. This CDR3 spans 14 amino acids. The V gene's germline CDR1 is MNHNY and CDR2 SVGAGI (reference sequence).